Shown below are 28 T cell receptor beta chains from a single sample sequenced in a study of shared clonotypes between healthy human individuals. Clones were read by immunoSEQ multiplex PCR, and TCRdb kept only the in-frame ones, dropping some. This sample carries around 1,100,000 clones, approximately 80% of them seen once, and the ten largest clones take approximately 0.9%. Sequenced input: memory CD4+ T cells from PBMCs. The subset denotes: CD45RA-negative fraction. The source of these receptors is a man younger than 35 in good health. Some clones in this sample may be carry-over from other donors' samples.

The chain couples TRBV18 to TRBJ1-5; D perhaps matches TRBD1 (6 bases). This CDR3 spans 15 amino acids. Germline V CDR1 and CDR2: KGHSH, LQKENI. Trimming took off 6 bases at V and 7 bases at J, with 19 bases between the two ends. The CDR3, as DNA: TGTGCCAGCTCGCACAACAGGGTGATAGAGCAGCCCCAGCATTTT. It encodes CASSHNRVIEQPQHF.

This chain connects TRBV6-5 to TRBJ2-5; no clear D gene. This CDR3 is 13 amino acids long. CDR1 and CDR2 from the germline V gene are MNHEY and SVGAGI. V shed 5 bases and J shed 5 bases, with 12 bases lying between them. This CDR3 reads CASSGPFGETQYF. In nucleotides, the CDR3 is TGTGCCAGCAGTGGCCCGTTCGGGGAGACCCAGTACTTC.

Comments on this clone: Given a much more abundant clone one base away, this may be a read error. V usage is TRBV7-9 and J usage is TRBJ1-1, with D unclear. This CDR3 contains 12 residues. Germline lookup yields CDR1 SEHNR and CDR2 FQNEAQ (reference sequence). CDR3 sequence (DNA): TGTGCCAGCAGCTTAGATGGCGGGGAAGCTCTCTTT. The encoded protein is CASSLDGGEALF. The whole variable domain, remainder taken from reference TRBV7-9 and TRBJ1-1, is DTGVSQNPRHKITKRGQNVTFRCDPISEHNRLYWYRQTLGQGPEFLTYFQNEAQLEKSRLLSDRFSAERPKGSFSTLEIQRTEQGDSAMYLCASSLDGGEALFGQGTRLTVV.

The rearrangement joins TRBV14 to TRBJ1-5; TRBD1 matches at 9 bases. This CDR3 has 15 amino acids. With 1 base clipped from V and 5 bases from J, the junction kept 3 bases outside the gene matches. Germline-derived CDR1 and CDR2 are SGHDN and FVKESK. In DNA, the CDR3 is TGTGCCAGCAGCCAAGGGGACAGGGCCGATCAGCCCCAGCATTTT. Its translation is CASSQGDRADQPQHF.

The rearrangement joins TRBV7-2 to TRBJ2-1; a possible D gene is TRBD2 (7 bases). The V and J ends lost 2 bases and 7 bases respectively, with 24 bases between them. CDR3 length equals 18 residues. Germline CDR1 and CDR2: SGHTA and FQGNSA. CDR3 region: CASSLFDGAGTFRNEQFF. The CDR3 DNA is TGTGCCAGCAGCTTATTCGACGGAGCGGGGACATTCCGAAATGAGCAGTTCTTC.

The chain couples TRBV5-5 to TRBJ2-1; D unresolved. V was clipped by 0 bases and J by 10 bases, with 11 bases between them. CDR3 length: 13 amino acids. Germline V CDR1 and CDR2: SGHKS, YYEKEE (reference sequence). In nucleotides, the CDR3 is TGTGCCAGCAGCTTGGCGGCCGCCCGCGAGCAGTTCTTC. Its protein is CASSLAAAREQFF. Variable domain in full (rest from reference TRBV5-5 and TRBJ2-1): DAGVTQSPTHLIKTRGQQVTLRCSPISGHKSVSWYQQVLGQGPQFIFQYYEKEERGRGNFPDRFSARQFPNYSSELNVNALLLGDSALYLCASSLAAAREQFFGPGTRLTVL.

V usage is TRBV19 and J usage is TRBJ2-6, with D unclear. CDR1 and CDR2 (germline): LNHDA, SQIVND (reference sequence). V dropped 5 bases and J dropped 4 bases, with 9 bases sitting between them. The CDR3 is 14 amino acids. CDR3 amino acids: CASSPPPGANVLTF. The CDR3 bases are TGTGCCAGTAGTCCACCCCCCGGGGCCAACGTCCTGACTTTC.

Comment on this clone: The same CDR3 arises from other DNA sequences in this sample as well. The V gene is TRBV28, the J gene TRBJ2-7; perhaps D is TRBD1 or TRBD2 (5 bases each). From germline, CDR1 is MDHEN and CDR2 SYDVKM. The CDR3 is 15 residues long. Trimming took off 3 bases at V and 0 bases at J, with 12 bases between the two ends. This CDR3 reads CASSLRGLSSYEQYF. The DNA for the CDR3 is TGTGCCAGCAGTTTGAGGGGCCTTAGCTCCTACGAGCAGTACTTC. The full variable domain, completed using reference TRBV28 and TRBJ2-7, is DVKVTQSSRYLVKRTGEKVFLECVQDMDHENMFWYRQDPGLGLRLIYFSYDVKMKEKGDIPEGYSVSREKKERFSLILESASTNQTSMYLCASSLRGLSSYEQYFGPGTRLTVT.

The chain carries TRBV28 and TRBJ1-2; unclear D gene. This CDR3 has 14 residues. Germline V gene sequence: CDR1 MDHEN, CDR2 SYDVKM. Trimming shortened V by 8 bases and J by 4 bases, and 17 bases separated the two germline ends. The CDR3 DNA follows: TGTGCCAGCTATGGCGGGCCTTTTGGCTATGGCTACACCTTC. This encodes CASYGGPFGYGYTF.

The CDR3 loop reads CASSRASGYYNEQFF. The CDR3 nucleotides are TGTGCCAGCAGCCGAGCTAGCGGATACTACAATGAGCAGTTCTTC. The chain couples TRBV9 to TRBJ2-1; 7 nucleotides line up with TRBD2. The ends lost 4 bases at V and 3 bases at J; junction bases unmatched: 7. This CDR3 spans 15 amino acids. Germline CDR1 is SGDLS and CDR2 is YYNGEE.

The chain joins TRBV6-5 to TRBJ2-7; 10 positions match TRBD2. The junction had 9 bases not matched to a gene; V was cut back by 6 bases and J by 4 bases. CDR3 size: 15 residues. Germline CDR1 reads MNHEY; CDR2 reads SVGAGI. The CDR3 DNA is TGTGCCAGCAGACTAGCGGGAAGCTATCAGTACGAGCAGTACTTC. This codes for CASRLAGSYQYEQYF.

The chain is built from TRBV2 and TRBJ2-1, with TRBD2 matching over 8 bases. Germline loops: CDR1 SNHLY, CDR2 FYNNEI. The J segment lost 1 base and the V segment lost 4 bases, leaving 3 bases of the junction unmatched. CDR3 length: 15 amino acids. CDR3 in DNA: TGTGCCAGCAGTGCTAGCGGGTATTCCTACAATGAGCAGTTCTTC. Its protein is CASSASGYSYNEQFF.

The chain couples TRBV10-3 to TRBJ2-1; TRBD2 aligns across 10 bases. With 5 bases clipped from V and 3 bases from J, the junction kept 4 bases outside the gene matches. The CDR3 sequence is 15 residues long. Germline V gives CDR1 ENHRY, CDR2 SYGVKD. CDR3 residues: CAISTIAGGYNEQFF. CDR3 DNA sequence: TGTGCCATCAGTACCATAGCGGGAGGCTACAATGAGCAGTTCTTC.

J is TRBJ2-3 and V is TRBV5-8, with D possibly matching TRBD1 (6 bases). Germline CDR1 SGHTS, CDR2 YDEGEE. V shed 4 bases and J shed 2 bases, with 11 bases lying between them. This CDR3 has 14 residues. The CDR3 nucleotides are TGTGCCAGCAGCAGAGGACAGAACACAGATACGCAGTATTTT. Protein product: CASSRGQNTDTQYF.

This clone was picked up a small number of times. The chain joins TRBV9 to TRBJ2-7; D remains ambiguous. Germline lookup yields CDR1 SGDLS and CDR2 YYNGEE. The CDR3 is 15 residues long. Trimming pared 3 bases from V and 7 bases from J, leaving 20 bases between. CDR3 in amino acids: CASSESPDLGREQYF. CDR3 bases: TGTGCCAGCAGCGAATCCCCTGACCTAGGCCGGGAGCAGTACTTC.

In DNA, the CDR3 is TGTGCCAGCAGTTTAGGGACTAGCGGGATAGAGACCCAGTACTTC. This translates into CASSLGTSGIETQYF. The rearrangement uses TRBV28 and TRBJ2-5, with 13 bases matching TRBD2. Germline values: CDR1 MDHEN, CDR2 SYDVKM. V dropped 2 bases and J dropped 4; count of bases not matched to a gene: 1. The CDR3 has 15 residues.

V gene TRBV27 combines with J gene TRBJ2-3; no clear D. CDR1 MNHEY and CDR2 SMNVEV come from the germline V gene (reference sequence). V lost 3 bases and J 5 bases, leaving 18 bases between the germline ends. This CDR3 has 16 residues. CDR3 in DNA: TGTGCCAGCAGTTTTTACGGGCCTCGACTGGGAGATACGCAGTATTTT. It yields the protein CASSFYGPRLGDTQYF.

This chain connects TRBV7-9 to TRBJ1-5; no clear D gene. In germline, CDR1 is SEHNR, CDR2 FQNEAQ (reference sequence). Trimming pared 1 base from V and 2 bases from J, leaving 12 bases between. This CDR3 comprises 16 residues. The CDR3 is CASSLGQPRGNQPQHF. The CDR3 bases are TGTGCCAGCAGCTTAGGACAACCTCGAGGCAATCAGCCCCAGCATTTT. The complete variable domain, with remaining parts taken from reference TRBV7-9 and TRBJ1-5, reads DTGVSQNPRHKITKRGQNVTFRCDPISEHNRLYWYRQTLGQGPEFLTYFQNEAQLEKSRLLSDRFSAERPKGSFSTLEIQRTEQGDSAMYLCASSLGQPRGNQPQHFGDGTRLSIL.

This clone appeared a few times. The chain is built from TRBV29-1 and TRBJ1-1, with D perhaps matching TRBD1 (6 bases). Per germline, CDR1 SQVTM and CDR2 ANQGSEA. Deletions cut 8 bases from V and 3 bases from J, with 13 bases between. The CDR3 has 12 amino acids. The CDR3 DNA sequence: TGCAGCACCTCATCAGGGGACACTGAAGCTTTCTTT. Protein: CSTSSGDTEAFF.

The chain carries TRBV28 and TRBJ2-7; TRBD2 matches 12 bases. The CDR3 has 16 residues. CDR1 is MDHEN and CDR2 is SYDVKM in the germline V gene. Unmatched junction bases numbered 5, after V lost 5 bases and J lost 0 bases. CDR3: CASSPRLAGASYEQYF. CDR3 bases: TGTGCCAGCAGTCCACGACTAGCGGGAGCCTCCTACGAGCAGTACTTC. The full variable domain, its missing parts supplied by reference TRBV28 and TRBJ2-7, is DVKVTQSSRYLVKRTGEKVFLECVQDMDHENMFWYRQDPGLGLRLIYFSYDVKMKEKGDIPEGYSVSREKKERFSLILESASTNQTSMYLCASSPRLAGASYEQYFGPGTRLTVT.

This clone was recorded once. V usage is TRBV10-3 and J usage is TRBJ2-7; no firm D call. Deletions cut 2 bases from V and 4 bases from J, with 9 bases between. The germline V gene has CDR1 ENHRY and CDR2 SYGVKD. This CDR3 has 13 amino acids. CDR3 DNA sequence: TGTGCCATCAGTGAGACGGCAGGATACGAGCAGTACTTC. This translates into CAISETAGYEQYF.

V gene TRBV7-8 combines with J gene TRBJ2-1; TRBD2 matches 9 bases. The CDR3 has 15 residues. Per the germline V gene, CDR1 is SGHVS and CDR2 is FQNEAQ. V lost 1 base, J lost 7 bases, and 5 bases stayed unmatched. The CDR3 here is CASSLDSLAGNEQFF. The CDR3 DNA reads TGTGCCAGCAGCTTAGATTCCCTAGCGGGAAATGAGCAGTTCTTC. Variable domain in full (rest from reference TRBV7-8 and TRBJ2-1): GAGVSQSPRYKVAKRGQDVALRCDPISGHVSLFWYQQALGQGPEFLTYFQNEAQLDKSGLPSDRFFAERPEGSVSTLKIQRTQQEDSAVYLCASSLDSLAGNEQFFGPGTRLTVL.

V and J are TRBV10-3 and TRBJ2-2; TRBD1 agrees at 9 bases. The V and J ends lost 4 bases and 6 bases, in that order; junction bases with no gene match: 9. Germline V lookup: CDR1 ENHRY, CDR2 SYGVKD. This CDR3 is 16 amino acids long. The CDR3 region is CAISVARQGDSGELFF. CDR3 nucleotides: TGTGCCATCAGTGTAGCGAGACAGGGGGATTCCGGGGAGCTGTTTTTT.

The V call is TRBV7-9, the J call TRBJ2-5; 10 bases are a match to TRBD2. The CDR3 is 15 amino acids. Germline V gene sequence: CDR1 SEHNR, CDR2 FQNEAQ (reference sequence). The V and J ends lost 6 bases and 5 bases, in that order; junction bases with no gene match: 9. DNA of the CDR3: TGTGCCAGCAGTCTTAGCGGGAGGACCTGGGAGACCCAGTACTTC. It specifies CASSLSGRTWETQYF.

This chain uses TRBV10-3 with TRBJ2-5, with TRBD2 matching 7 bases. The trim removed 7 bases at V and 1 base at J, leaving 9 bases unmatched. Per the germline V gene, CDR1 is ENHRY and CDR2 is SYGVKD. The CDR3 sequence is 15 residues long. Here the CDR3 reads CAIKGSLAVQETQYF. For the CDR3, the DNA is TGTGCCATCAAGGGTTCCCTAGCGGTCCAAGAGACCCAGTACTTC.

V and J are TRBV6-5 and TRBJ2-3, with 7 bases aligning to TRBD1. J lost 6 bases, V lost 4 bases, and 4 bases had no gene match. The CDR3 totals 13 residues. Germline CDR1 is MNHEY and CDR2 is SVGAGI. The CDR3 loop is CASSFAQGDTQYF. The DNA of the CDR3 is TGTGCCAGCAGTTTCGCACAGGGGGATACGCAGTATTTT.

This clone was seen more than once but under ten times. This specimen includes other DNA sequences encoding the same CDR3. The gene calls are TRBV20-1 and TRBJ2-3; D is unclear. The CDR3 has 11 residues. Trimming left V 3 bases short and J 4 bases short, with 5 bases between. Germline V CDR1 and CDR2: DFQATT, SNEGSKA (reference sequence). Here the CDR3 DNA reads TGCAGTGCTAGTCTTGCAGATACGCAGTATTTT. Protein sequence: CSASLADTQYF.

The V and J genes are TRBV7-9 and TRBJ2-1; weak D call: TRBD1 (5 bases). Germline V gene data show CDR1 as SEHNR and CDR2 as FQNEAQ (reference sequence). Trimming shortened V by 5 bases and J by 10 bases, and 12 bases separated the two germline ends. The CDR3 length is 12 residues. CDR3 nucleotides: TGTGCCAGCAGCCCCCTCCGACAGGAGCAGTTCTTC. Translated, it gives CASSPLRQEQFF.